This T cell receptor beta chain was recovered during a study of blood T cells in healthy people across ages. Total RNA, at least 5.5 micrograms per sample, was extracted from PBMCs. A J-beta primer mix and a sample-barcoded 5' primer were used in a second PCR of roughly 6 to 12 cycles. TCRdb reprocessed the 5' RACE reads with MiXCR, giving one entry per CDR3 protein. In the table there are more than 650,000 distinct CDR3 sequences, around 24% of which are singletons. The same data also contributed to another study, on T cells of mothers and their children.

This TCR derives from a boy between 10 and 17 years old in good health. Material: blood.

The CDR3 spells CSASVYTDTQYF. CDR3 nucleotides: TGCAGTGCTTCTGTGTACACAGATACGCAGTATTTT. The rearrangement uses TRBV20-1 and TRBJ2-3, with D uncertain. The V and J ends lost 5 bases and 2 bases respectively, with 8 bases between them. Germline CDR1 DFQATT, CDR2 SNEGSKA (reference sequence). The CDR3 covers 12 residues.